Shown below are 27 T cell receptor beta chains from a single sample sequenced in a study of blood T cell repertoires in COVID-19. Measured with immunoSEQ multiplex PCR; TCRdb has only the in-frame clones, and not every one. The table includes about 26,000 clones, 85% to 90% detected once. The sample comprised peripheral blood. Receptor source: a human donor in a cohort sampled during active COVID-19.

The chain employs TRBV10-3 and TRBJ2-2; 12 nucleotides match TRBD2. Trimming at V came to 2 bases and at J to 6 bases, leaving 7 bases not matched to a gene. CDR3 length equals 17 residues. Germline CDR1 is ENHRY and CDR2 is SYGVKD. The CDR3 is CAISEGPSGRAAGELFF. CDR3 DNA sequence: TGTGCCATCAGTGAGGGACCTAGCGGGAGGGCCGCCGGGGAGCTGTTTTTT.

The chain links TRBV10-3 to TRBJ1-2; TRBD1 matches at 8 bases. The CDR3 spans 15 residues. V lost 10 bases to trimming and J lost 5 bases; unmatched junction nucleotides: 15. Germline-derived CDR1 and CDR2 are ENHRY and SYGVKD. The CDR3 here is CATRPSTGDGYGYTF. The CDR3 DNA is TGTGCCACCAGGCCCTCGACAGGGGATGGGTATGGCTACACCTTC.

The chain is built from TRBV18 and TRBJ1-2, with TRBD1 matching 10 bases. The germline V gene has CDR1 KGHSH and CDR2 LQKENI. With 3 bases clipped from V and 6 bases from J, the junction kept 7 bases outside the gene matches. CDR3 length: 15 residues. CDR3 amino acids: CASSPSGDRGNGYTF. DNA for the CDR3: TGTGCCAGCTCACCGAGCGGGGACAGGGGAAATGGCTACACCTTC.

The rearrangement uses TRBV9 and TRBJ2-3; TRBD2 is a possible D gene (6 bases). Germline CDR1 is SGDLS and CDR2 is YYNGEE. This CDR3 has 15 amino acids. Trimming took 0 bases from V and 1 from J, leaving 9 bases between them. The CDR3 protein is CASSVAPSGTDTQYF. In nucleotides, the CDR3 is TGTGCCAGCAGCGTAGCGCCTAGCGGCACAGATACGCAGTATTTT.

J is TRBJ2-1 and V is TRBV10-2; D is unclear. From germline, CDR1 is WSHSY and CDR2 SAAADI. Trimming stripped 10 bases from V and 9 bases from J, with 13 bases between. CDR3 length equals 11 residues. The CDR3 DNA is TGCGCCACTTCACACTCTAGTGAGCAGTTCTTC. It yields the protein CATSHSSEQFF.

This clone was picked up one time. J is TRBJ2-1 and V is TRBV11-2; possibly TRBD2 for D (5 bases). CDR3 length equals 14 residues. Germline V gene lookup returns CDR1 SGHAT and CDR2 FQNNGV. The V gene lost 0 bases and the J gene lost 4 bases, with 7 bases spanning the gap. As DNA, the CDR3 is TGTGCCAGCAGCTTAGATACTAGTTACAATGAGCAGTTCTTC. Protein: CASSLDTSYNEQFF.

The J gene is TRBJ1-2, the V gene TRBV9; D call uncertain. The CDR3 totals 16 residues. V gave up 0 bases and J gave up 8 bases, with 20 bases separating them. The germline V gene has CDR1 SGDLS and CDR2 YYNGEE. The CDR3 DNA follows: TGTGCCAGCAGCGTAGGTTCAGGCCAGCGCGCTAGCGGCTACACCTTC. It specifies CASSVGSGQRASGYTF.

The J gene is TRBJ2-2, the V gene TRBV5-1, with 11 bases identical to TRBD2. The ends lost 4 bases at V and 7 bases at J; junction bases unmatched: 6. This CDR3 has 15 amino acids. Per germline, CDR1 SGHRS and CDR2 YFSETQ. CDR3 nucleotide sequence: TGCGCCAGCAGCCGGCTTGGACTAGCGGGCGGGGAGCTGTTTTTT. Its protein is CASSRLGLAGGELFF.

The gene calls are TRBV5-1 and TRBJ1-4; 8 nucleotides line up with TRBD1. This CDR3 contains 14 residues. From germline, CDR1 is SGHRS and CDR2 YFSETQ. Trimming cost V 3 bases and J 7 bases; bases outside gene matches: 5. The CDR3 bases are TGCGCCAGCAGCTCAGGGGGCGCGGGTGAAAAACTGTTTTTT. It is translated as CASSSGGAGEKLFF.

The chain carries TRBV6-1 and TRBJ2-7; 9 nucleotides line up with TRBD1. CDR3 size: 15 residues. V was pared by 3 bases and J by 3 bases, with 6 bases of the junction left unmatched. Germline V gives CDR1 MNHNS, CDR2 SASEGT. CDR3 protein: CASSDGGTGNYEQYF. The CDR3 region has the DNA TGTGCCAGCAGTGACGGAGGGACAGGGAACTACGAGCAGTACTTC.

The chain links TRBV2 to TRBJ2-7, with D perhaps matching TRBD1 (6 bases). The germline V gene has CDR1 SNHLY and CDR2 FYNNEI. The CDR3 spans 13 residues. Between the trimmed V and J ends, which lost 6 bases and 4 bases, there was a span of 13 bases. The CDR3 region is CASSWGLEYEQYF. As DNA, the CDR3 is TGTGCCAGCAGCTGGGGGCTAGAATACGAGCAGTACTTC.

The chain is built from TRBV19 and TRBJ1-1; D unclear. Germline loops: CDR1 LNHDA, CDR2 SQIVND (reference sequence). Trimming stripped 6 bases from V and 0 bases from J, with 8 bases between. CDR3 length: 13 amino acids. In nucleotides, the CDR3 is TGTGCCAGTAGCCTCAGTGTGAACACTGAAGCTTTCTTT. It specifies CASSLSVNTEAFF. Supplemented by reference TRBV19 and TRBJ1-1, the full variable domain reads DGGITQSPKYLFRKEGQNVTLSCEQNLNHDAMYWYRQDPGQGLRLIYYSQIVNDFQKGDIAEGYSVSREKKESFPLTVTSAQKNPTAFYLCASSLSVNTEAFFGQGTRLTVV.

The gene calls are TRBV29-1 and TRBJ2-1; D gene uncertain. Deletions cut 6 bases from V and 5 bases from J, with 14 bases between. CDR3 size: 13 residues. Germline V gives CDR1 SQVTM, CDR2 ANQGSEA. The CDR3 sequence is CSVGPTRDNEQFF. DNA of the CDR3: TGCAGCGTGGGCCCGACCCGGGACAATGAGCAGTTCTTC.

The V and J genes are TRBV4-1 and TRBJ2-1, with 11 nucleotides matching TRBD1. CDR1 MGHRA and CDR2 YSYEKL come from the germline V gene. This CDR3 comprises 16 residues. The ends lost 4 bases at V and 2 bases at J; junction bases unmatched: 4. The CDR3, as DNA: TGCGCCAGCAGCCCTAGGACAGGGGGCGCCTACAATGAGCAGTTCTTC. Encoded protein: CASSPRTGGAYNEQFF.

V and J are TRBV9 and TRBJ2-7, with TRBD2 matching over 10 bases. Trimming removed 0 bases from V and 7 bases from J; junction bases left unmatched: 7. From germline, CDR1 is SGDLS and CDR2 YYNGEE. This CDR3 has 15 residues. The CDR3 DNA is TGTGCCAGCAGCGTAGGGTTGCTAGCGGGAGAGGAGCAGTACTTC. Its translation is CASSVGLLAGEEQYF.

In this sample, this clone turned up a few times. The chain links TRBV7-7 to TRBJ2-2; TRBD2 matches at 7 bases. From germline, CDR1 is SSHAT and CDR2 FNYEAQ (reference sequence). The CDR3 runs 15 residues. The ends lost 5 bases at V and 7 bases at J; junction bases unmatched: 10. The CDR3 reads CASSPGRAEGGELFF. The CDR3, as DNA: TGTGCCAGCAGCCCAGGGAGGGCCGAAGGCGGGGAGCTGTTTTTT. Combining the CDR3 with reference TRBV7-7 and TRBJ2-2 gives the whole variable domain GAGVSQSPRYKVTKRGQDVTLRCDPISSHATLYWYQQALGQGPEFLTYFNYEAQPDKSGLPSDRFSAERPEGSISTLTIQRTEQRDSAMYRCASSPGRAEGGELFFGEGSRLTVL.

The chain combines TRBV2 with TRBJ1-3; 7 positions agree with TRBD1. Losses at the gene ends were 0 bases for V and 0 bases for J; bases not matched to a gene: 2. CDR3 length: 16 residues. CDR1 is SNHLY and CDR2 is FYNNEI in the germline V gene. This chain's CDR3 is CASSEAGTDSGNTIYF. The CDR3 region has the DNA TGTGCCAGCAGTGAAGCCGGGACAGACTCTGGAAACACCATATATTTT.

This chain joins TRBV18 and TRBJ1-2; D perhaps matches TRBD1 (5 bases). Trimming took 3 bases from V and 3 from J, leaving 20 bases between them. Germline lookup yields CDR1 KGHSH and CDR2 LQKENI. The CDR3 is 17 amino acids. The CDR3 protein is CASSPGGSIDRYYGYTF. CDR3 coding DNA: TGTGCCAGCTCACCCGGGGGGAGCATCGACCGCTACTATGGCTACACCTTC.

This chain links TRBV21-1 with TRBJ2-5; the D call in the table, TRBD1, was not verified against the DNA. TRBV21-1 is an annotated pseudogene. The CDR3 has 16 residues. CDR3 nucleotides: TGTGCCAGCAGCCTAACCTCTACAGGGATTCAAGAGACCCAGTACTTC. This gives the protein CASSLTSTGIQETQYF.

The chain combines TRBV19 with TRBJ2-2; possible D gene TRBD2, 5 bases. CDR1 and CDR2 (germline): LNHDA, SQIVND (reference sequence). V gave up 3 bases and J gave up 7 bases, with 12 bases separating them. This CDR3 region has 14 residues. CDR3 in amino acids: CASSMADGIGELFF. CDR3 bases: TGTGCCAGTAGTATGGCTGACGGGATCGGGGAGCTGTTTTTT.

In this sample, this clone turned up once. J is TRBJ1-3 and V is TRBV9; 7 nucleotides align to TRBD1. The CDR3 extends over 16 amino acids. The V gene end was trimmed by 2 bases and the J gene end by 4 bases; junction bases not matched to a gene: 9. The germline V gene has CDR1 SGDLS and CDR2 YYNGEE. As DNA, the CDR3 is TGTGCCAGCAGCGTGGCAACAGGGGCCTCCGGAAACACCATATATTTT. It is translated as CASSVATGASGNTIYF.

The chain couples TRBV5-4 to TRBJ1-6, with 9 bases matching TRBD1. CDR1 SGHNT and CDR2 YYREEE come from the germline V gene (reference sequence). The V and J ends lost 5 bases and 10 bases, in that order; junction bases with no gene match: 7. The CDR3 contains 14 residues. This CDR3 reads CASRTGQGRSPLHF. CDR3 coding DNA: TGTGCCAGCAGGACGGGACAGGGTCGGTCACCCCTCCACTTT.

The chain links TRBV3-1 (or the pseudogene TRBV3-2) to TRBJ2-5; D is undetermined. Germline CDR1 and CDR2: LGHDT and YNNKEL (reference sequence). The CDR3 runs to 12 residues. Trimming removed 5 bases at V and 5 bases at J, with 9 bases between. The CDR3 protein is CASSWSRETQYF. DNA of the CDR3: TGTGCCAGCAGCTGGTCGCGGGAGACCCAGTACTTC.

The rearrangement uses TRBV28 and TRBJ1-5, with TRBD1 identical over 7 bases. The germline V gene has CDR1 MDHEN and CDR2 SYDVKM. V shed 10 bases, J shed 0 bases, and the junction held 6 bases outside the gene matches. The CDR3 runs 14 residues. CDR3 region: CATGTAYSNQPQHF. The CDR3 DNA reads TGTGCCACCGGGACAGCTTATAGCAATCAGCCCCAGCATTTT.

Here the CDR3 reads CSASDSGRANEQYF. CDR3 coding DNA: TGCAGTGCTAGTGATAGCGGGAGGGCCAACGAGCAGTACTTC. The chain has TRBV20-1 and TRBJ2-7, with TRBD2 matching 11 bases. The V segment lost 3 bases and the J segment 5 bases; nucleotides outside the gene matches: 6. In germline, CDR1 is DFQATT, CDR2 SNEGSKA (reference sequence). The CDR3 spans 14 residues.

V usage is TRBV7-9 and J usage is TRBJ2-3; 7 nucleotides align to TRBD2. The J segment lost 2 bases and the V segment lost 10 bases, leaving 15 bases of the junction unmatched. In germline, CDR1 is SEHNR, CDR2 FQNEAQ (reference sequence). The CDR3 runs to 16 residues. CDR3 loop: CATPTYAGDPTDTQYF. The CDR3 nucleotides are TGTGCCACACCAACTTATGCGGGGGACCCCACAGATACGCAGTATTTT.

J is TRBJ2-1 and V is TRBV11-2; possibly TRBD1 for D (6 bases). Deletions cut 5 bases from V and 8 bases from J, with 10 bases between. This CDR3 is built from 12 residues. The germline gives CDR1 SGHAT, CDR2 FQNNGV. CDR3: CASSEQGYEQFF. In DNA form, the CDR3 reads TGTGCCAGCAGCGAACAGGGATATGAGCAGTTCTTC. Combining the CDR3 with reference TRBV11-2 and TRBJ2-1 gives the whole variable domain EAGVAQSPRYKIIEKRQSVAFWCNPISGHATLYWYQQILGQGPKLLIQFQNNGVVDDSQLPKDRFSAERLKGVDSTLKIQPAKLEDSAVYLCASSEQGYEQFFGPGTRLTVL.